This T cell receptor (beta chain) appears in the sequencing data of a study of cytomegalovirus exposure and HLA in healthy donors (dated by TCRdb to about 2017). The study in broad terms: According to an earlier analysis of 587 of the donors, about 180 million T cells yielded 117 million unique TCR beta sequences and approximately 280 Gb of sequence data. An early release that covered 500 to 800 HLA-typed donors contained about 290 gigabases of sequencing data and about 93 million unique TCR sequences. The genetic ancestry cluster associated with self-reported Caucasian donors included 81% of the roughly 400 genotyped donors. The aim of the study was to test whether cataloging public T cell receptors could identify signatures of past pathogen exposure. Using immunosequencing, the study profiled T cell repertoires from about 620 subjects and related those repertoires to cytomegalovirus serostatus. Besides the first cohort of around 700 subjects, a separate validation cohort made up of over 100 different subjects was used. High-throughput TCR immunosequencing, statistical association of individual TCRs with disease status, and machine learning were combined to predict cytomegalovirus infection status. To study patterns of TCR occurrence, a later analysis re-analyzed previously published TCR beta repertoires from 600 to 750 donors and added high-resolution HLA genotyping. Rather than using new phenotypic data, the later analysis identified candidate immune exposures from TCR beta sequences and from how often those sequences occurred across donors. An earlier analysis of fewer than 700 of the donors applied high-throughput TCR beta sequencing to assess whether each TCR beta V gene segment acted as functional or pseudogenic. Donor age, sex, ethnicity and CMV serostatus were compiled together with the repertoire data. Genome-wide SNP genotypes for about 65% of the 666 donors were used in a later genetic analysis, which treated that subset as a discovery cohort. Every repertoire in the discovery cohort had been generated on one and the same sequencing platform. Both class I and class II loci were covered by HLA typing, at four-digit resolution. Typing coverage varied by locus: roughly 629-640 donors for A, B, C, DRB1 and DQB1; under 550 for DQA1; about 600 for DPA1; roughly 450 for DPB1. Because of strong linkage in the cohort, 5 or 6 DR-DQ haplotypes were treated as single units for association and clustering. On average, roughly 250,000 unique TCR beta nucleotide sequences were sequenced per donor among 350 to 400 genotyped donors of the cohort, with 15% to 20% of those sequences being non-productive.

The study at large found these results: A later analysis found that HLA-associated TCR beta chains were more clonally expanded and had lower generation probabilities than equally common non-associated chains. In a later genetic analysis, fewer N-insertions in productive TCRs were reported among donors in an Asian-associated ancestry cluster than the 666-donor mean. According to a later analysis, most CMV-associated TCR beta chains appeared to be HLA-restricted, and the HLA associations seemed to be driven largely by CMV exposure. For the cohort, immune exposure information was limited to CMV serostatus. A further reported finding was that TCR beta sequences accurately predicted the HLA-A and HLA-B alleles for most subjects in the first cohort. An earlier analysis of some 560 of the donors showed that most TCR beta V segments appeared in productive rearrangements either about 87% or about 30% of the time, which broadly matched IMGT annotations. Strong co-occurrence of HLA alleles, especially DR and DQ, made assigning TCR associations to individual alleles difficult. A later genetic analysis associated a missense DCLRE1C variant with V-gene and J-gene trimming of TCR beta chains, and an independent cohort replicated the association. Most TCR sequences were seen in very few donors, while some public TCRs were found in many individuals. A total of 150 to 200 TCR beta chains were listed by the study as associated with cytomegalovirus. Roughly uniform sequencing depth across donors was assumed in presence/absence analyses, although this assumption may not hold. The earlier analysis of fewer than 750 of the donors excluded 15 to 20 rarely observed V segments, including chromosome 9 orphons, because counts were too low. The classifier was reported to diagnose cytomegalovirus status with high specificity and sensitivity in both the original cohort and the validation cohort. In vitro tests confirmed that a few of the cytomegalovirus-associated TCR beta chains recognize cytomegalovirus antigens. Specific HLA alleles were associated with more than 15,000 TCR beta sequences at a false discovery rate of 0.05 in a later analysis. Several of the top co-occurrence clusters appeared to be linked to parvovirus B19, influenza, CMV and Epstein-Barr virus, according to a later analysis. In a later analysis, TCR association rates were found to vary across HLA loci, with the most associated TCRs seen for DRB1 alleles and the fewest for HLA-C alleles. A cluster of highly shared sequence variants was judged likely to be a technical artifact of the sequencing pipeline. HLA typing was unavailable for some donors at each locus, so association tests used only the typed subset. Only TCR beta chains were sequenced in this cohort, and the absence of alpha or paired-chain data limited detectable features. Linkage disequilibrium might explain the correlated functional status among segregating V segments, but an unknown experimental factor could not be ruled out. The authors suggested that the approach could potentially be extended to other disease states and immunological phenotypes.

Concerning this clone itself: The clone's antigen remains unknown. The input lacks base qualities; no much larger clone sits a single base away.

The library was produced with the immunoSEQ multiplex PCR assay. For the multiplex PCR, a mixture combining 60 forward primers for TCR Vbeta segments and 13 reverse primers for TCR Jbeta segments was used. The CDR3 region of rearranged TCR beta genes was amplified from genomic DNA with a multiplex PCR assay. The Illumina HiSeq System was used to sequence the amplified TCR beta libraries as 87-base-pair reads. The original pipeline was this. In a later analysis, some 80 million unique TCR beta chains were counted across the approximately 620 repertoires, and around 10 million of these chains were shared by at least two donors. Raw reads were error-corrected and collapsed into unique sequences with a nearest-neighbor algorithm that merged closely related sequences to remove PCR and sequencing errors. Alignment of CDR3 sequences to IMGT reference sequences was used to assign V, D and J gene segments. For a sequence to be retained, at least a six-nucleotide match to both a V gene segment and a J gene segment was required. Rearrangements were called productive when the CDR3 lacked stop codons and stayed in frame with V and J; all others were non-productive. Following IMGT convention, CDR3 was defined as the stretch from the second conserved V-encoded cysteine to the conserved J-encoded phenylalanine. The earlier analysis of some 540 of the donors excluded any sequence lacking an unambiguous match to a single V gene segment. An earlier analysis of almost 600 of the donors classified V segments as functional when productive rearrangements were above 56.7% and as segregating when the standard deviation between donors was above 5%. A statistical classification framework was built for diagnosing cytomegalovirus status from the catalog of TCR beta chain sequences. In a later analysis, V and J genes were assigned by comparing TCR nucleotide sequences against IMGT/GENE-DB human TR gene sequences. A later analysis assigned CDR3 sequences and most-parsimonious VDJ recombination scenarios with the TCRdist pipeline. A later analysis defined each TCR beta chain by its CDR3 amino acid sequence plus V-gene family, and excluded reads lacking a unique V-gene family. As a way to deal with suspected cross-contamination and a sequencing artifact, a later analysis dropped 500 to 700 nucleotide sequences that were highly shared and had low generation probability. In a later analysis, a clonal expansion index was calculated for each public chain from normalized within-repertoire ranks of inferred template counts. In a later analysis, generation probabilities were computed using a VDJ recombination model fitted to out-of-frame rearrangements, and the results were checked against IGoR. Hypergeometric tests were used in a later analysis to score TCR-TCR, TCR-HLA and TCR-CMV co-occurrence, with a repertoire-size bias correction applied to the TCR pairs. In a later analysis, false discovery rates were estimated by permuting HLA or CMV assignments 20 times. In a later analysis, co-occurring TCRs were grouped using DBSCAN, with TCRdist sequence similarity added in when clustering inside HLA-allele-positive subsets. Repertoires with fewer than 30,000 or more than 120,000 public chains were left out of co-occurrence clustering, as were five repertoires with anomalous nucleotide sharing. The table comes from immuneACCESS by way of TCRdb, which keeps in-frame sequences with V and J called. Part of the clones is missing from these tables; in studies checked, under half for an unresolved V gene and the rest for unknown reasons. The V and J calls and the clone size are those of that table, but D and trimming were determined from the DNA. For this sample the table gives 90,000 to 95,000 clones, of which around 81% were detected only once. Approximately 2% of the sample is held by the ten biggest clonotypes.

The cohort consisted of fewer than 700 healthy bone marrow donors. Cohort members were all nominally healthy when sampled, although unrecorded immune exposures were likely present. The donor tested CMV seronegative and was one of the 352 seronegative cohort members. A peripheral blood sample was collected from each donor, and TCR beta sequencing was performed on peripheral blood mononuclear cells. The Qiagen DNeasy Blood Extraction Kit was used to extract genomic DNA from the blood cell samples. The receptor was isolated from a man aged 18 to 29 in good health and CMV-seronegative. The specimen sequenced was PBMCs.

The CDR3 corresponds to CASRLITGGPNQPQHF. The nucleotide sequence is given as TGTGCCAGCAGACTTATTACAGGGGGCCCAAATCAGCCCCAGCATTTT. The chain uses TRBV6-6 and TRBJ1-5; the junction holds 9 bases that match TRBD1. The CDR3 spans 16 residues, from the cysteine through the phenylalanine. Of all the DNA, just the CDR3 is kept, 48 bases in frame from base 1. Per the germline V gene (reference sequence), MNHNY is the CDR1 and SVGAGI is the CDR2. Compared with germline, V lacks 6 bases and J lacks 4 bases; bases without a gene match: 10.